Listed below are T cell receptor beta chains from one sample, sequenced in a study of OX40 agonist ivuxolimab in advanced cancers. This table comes from immunoSEQ multiplex PCR, and its TCRdb copy is limited to in-frame clones, with some not included. The sample comprises tens of thousands of clones, 85% to 90% of which are singletons, and 0.22% rests with the top ten. The input for sequencing was CD4+ or CD8+ T cells sorted from blood, taken in a trial of the OX40 agonist ivuxolimab. The receptors come from an adult with an advanced solid tumor such as melanoma, head and neck, liver or kidney cancer. Each CDR3 is given with its conserved first and last residue. The D gene is left open where the match is weak. Part of the rows lack a size; the others show once, few, many or a class for expanded clones.

d_call	v_call	j_call	clone_size	cdr3_aa	cdr3_nt
-	TRBV5-1	TRBJ2-3	once	CASSLSALARYTDTQYF	TGCGCCAGCAGCTTGTCAGCGCTGGCCCGTTACACAGATACGCAGTATTTT
-	TRBV19	TRBJ1-1	-	CASSIGGGQGTEAFF	TGTGCCAGTAGTATAGGGGGCGGGCAGGGTACTGAAGCTTTCTTT
-	TRBV5-5	TRBJ1-3	-	CASSLAPPIPPNSGNTIYF	TGTGCCAGCAGCTTGGCGCCGCCCATACCGCCGAACTCCGGAAACACCATATATTTT
TRBD2	TRBV11-2	TRBJ2-1	-	CASSYHPGGNEQFF	TGTGCCAGCAGCTACCACCCGGGAGGGAATGAGCAGTTCTTC
-	TRBV28	TRBJ1-5	-	CASTPGGSNQPQHF	TGTGCCAGCACCCCTGGGGGAAGCAATCAGCCCCAGCATTTT
TRBD2	TRBV18	TRBJ2-2	once	CASRALADTGELFF	TGTGCCAGCCGCGCCCTAGCGGACACCGGGGAGCTGTTTTTT
-	TRBV5-6	TRBJ1-1	-	CASLREENTEAFF	TGTGCCAGCCTCCGGGAAGAGAACACTGAAGCTTTCTTT
-	TRBV5-1	TRBJ2-5	-	CASSFQSSETQYF	TGCGCCAGCAGCTTCCAGTCATCAGAGACCCAGTACTTC
-	TRBV23-1	TRBJ2-5	-	CASRTGRGEETQYF	TGCGCCAGCAGAACGGGACGCGGCGAAGAGACCCAGTACTTC
TRBD1	TRBV28	TRBJ1-4	-	CASSETGGIREKLFF	TGTGCCAGCAGTGAAACAGGGGGAATTAGAGAAAAACTGTTTTTT
-	TRBV9	TRBJ1-2	-	CASSGGGRGHYGYTF	TGTGCCAGCAGCGGAGGGGGAAGGGGACACTATGGCTACACCTTC
TRBD1	TRBV2	TRBJ1-5	once	CASMGDRGKQPQHF	TGTGCCAGCATGGGGGACAGGGGAAAACAGCCCCAGCATTTT
TRBD1	TRBV5-8	TRBJ1-5	-	CASSLEAGQGRQPQHF	TGTGCCAGCAGCTTGGAGGCGGGACAGGGTAGGCAGCCCCAGCATTTT
TRBD1	TRBV5-4	TRBJ1-6	-	CASSPGTGARNSPLHF	TGTGCCAGCAGCCCGGGGACAGGGGCAAGAAATTCACCCCTCCACTTT
TRBD2	TRBV5-4	TRBJ2-6	-	CAVPLAGVTSGANVLTF	TGTGCCGTCCCACTAGCGGGGGTTACCTCTGGGGCCAACGTCCTGACTTTC
-	TRBV7-3	TRBJ2-5	-	CASSSRLGKQETQYF	TGTGCCAGCAGCTCCCGACTCGGGAAGCAAGAGACCCAGTACTTC
-	TRBV27	TRBJ1-5	few	CASSLSRNQPQHF	TGTGCCAGCAGTTTATCACGAAATCAGCCCCAGCATTTT
TRBD2	TRBV5-1	TRBJ2-5	-	CASSVTGTKQETQYF	TGTGCCAGCAGCGTGACCGGGACTAAACAAGAGACCCAGTACTTC
TRBD1	TRBV5-5	TRBJ1-2	-	CASSPSWDREGYTF	TGTGCCAGCAGCCCCTCCTGGGACAGGGAAGGCTACACCTTC
-	TRBV15	TRBJ1-1	-	CATSKGVGGTNTEAFF	TGTGCCACCAGCAAGGGGGTGGGGGGAACGAACACTGAAGCTTTCTTT
-	TRBV10-3	TRBJ2-7	once	CAISDYTRVSTYEQYF	TGTGCCATCAGTGACTATACCAGGGTTAGTACCTACGAGCAGTACTTC
TRBD1	TRBV9	TRBJ2-6	-	CASRRGQGEPGANVLTF	TGTGCCAGCAGGCGGGGACAGGGAGAGCCTGGGGCCAACGTCCTGACTTTC
-	TRBV27	TRBJ1-6	-	CASSLRFEGTFNSPLHF	TGTGCCAGCAGTTTAAGGTTCGAGGGTACCTTTAATTCACCCCTCCACTTT
-	TRBV28	TRBJ1-5	-	CASRPSGQYSNQPQHF	TGTGCCAGCAGACCTTCGGGACAATATAGCAATCAGCCCCAGCATTTT
TRBD1	TRBV28	TRBJ2-3	-	CASRPGGAWTSITDTQYF	TGTGCCAGCAGGCCAGGGGGAGCTTGGACTTCGATCACAGATACGCAGTATTTT
TRBD1	TRBV2	TRBJ1-2	once	CAGTRDRLNYGYTF	TGTGCCGGAACCCGGGACAGACTTAACTATGGCTACACCTTC